These T cell receptor beta chains were read from a single sample in a study of blood T cell repertoires in COVID-19. The assay was immunoSEQ multiplex PCR, and TCRdb's table has in-frame clones only and misses some. In the table there are 200,000 or so clones, about 79% of which are singletons. The sequenced sample was peripheral blood. Every receptor here comes from a human donor in a cohort sampled during active COVID-19. CDR3s include the opening cysteine and the closing phenylalanine or tryptophan. D genes are given only for firm matches. A clone size is listed for some rows: how often the clone was seen (once, few, many), or a class if it is expanded.

>TRBD1|TRBJ1-3|NA|15|TRBV5-4
CASSPGRGLGNTIYF
TGTGCCAGCAGCCCTGGCAGGGGGCTTGGAAACACCATATATTTT
>TRBD2|TRBJ2-2|NA|15|TRBV30
CAWMPGLAGTGELFF
TGTGCCTGGATGCCGGGACTAGCGGGGACCGGGGAGCTGTTTTTT
>TRBD1|TRBJ1-2|NA|16|TRBV25-1
CASSDRDSAYLYGYTF
TGTGCCAGCAGTGACCGGGACAGCGCTTACCTCTATGGCTACACCTTC
>NA|TRBJ1-2|NA|15|TRBV28
CASSSFVPKEYGYTF
TGTGCCAGCAGTTCCTTCGTCCCGAAGGAGTATGGCTACACCTTC
>TRBD1|TRBJ1-5|NA|14|TRBV6-5
CASKQDRVGQPQHF
TGTGCCAGCAAACAGGACAGGGTAGGTCAGCCCCAGCATTTT
>TRBD1|TRBJ1-6|NA|17|TRBV18
CASSRQRAGQGSSPLHF
TGTGCCAGCTCACGCCAGAGGGCGGGACAGGGGTCCTCACCCCTCCACTTT
>TRBD1|TRBJ1-1|NA|18|TRBV7-8
CASSLDLPGTGKATEAFF
TGTGCCAGCAGCTTAGATCTTCCCGGGACAGGGAAGGCGACTGAAGCTTTCTTT
>TRBD1|TRBJ2-1|NA|15|TRBV5-1
CASSSRTGPYNEQFF
TGCGCCAGCAGCTCCCGGACAGGACCCTACAATGAGCAGTTCTTC
>TRBD1|TRBJ2-3|few|15|TRBV29-1
CSVDARDRVTDTQYF
TGCAGCGTTGACGCCCGGGACAGGGTCACAGATACGCAGTATTTT
>TRBD1|TRBJ2-3|NA|15|TRBV29-1
CSVGGQGMGTDTQYF
TGCAGCGTTGGGGGACAGGGGATGGGGACAGATACGCAGTATTTT
>NA|TRBJ1-3|NA|19|TRBV11-2
CASSLQSPPKQSSGNTIYF
TGTGCCAGCAGCTTACAGTCCCCTCCAAAACAGAGCTCTGGAAACACCATATATTTT
>NA|TRBJ2-1|NA|12|TRBV28
CASSLGDTEQFF
TGTGCCAGCAGTTTAGGGGACACTGAGCAGTTCTTC